What follows are 10 T cell receptor beta chains derived from one specimen sequenced in a study of blood T cell repertoires in COVID-19. Here immunoSEQ multiplex PCR was the method, and the copy in TCRdb shows in-frame clones only, minus some. The data hold a few hundred thousand clones, with 70% to 85% observed a single time. Sequenced input: peripheral blood. Source of these receptors: a human donor with COVID-19, enrolled during active disease. The donor label of this sample is uncertain.

The J gene is TRBJ1-1, the V gene TRBV19, with D unresolved. The CDR3 is made up of 15 amino acids. The germline V gene has CDR1 LNHDA and CDR2 SQIVND (reference sequence). Trimming stripped 4 bases from V and 3 bases from J, with 15 bases between. The CDR3 loop reads CASSTISSADTEAFF. CDR3 in DNA: TGTGCCAGTAGTACCATCTCCAGCGCGGACACTGAAGCTTTCTTT.

V usage is TRBV3-1 (or the pseudogene TRBV3-2) and J usage is TRBJ2-4; 9 nucleotides agree with TRBD1. The CDR3 consists of 14 residues. The ends lost 4 bases at V and 9 bases at J; junction bases unmatched: 7. Germline CDR1 is LGHDT and CDR2 is YNNKEL (reference sequence). CDR3: CASSPGTGLAIQYF. The CDR3 bases are TGTGCCAGCAGCCCCGGGACAGGGCTAGCCATTCAGTACTTC.

The V gene is TRBV28, the J gene TRBJ2-2; 7 bases fit TRBD1. CDR1 is MDHEN, CDR2 SYDVKM, per germline. V was clipped by 5 bases and J by 1 base; unmatched bases: 4. The CDR3 runs to 15 residues. The CDR3 protein is CASSGRTGNTGELFF. In DNA form, the CDR3 reads TGTGCCAGCAGTGGGCGGACAGGGAACACCGGGGAGCTGTTTTTT.

This rearrangement joins TRBV28 to TRBJ1-3; no reliable D call. The germline CDR1 and CDR2 sequences are MDHEN and SYDVKM. The CDR3 runs to 12 residues. Between the trimmed V and J ends, which lost 7 bases and 0 bases, there was a span of 4 bases. CDR3 region: CASTFSGNTIYF. The CDR3, as DNA: TGTGCCAGCACCTTCTCTGGAAACACCATATATTTT.

The V call is TRBV5-1, the J call TRBJ2-2, with TRBD2 matching over 8 bases. The CDR3 is 16 residues long. Per the germline V gene, CDR1 is SGHRS and CDR2 is YFSETQ. With 2 bases clipped from V and 0 bases from J, the junction kept 3 bases outside the gene matches. The CDR3 DNA follows: TGCGCCAGCAGCTTCTCAGCGGGAGCGAACACCGGGGAGCTGTTTTTT. The encoded protein is CASSFSAGANTGELFF.

The CDR3 region has the DNA TGCGCCAGCAGCCAAGACGCCAGGGGGCCCGGGGCCAACGTCCTGACTTTC. It encodes CASSQDARGPGANVLTF. This rearrangement joins TRBV4-3 to TRBJ2-6; TRBD1 agrees at 8 bases. V lost 0 bases, J lost 4 bases, and 5 bases stayed unmatched. This CDR3 comprises 17 residues. CDR1 and CDR2 (germline): LGHNA, YSLEER.

The rearrangement links TRBV5-1 to TRBJ1-1; tentative D call: TRBD1 (5 bases). The CDR3 contains 15 residues. V lost 3 bases to trimming and J lost 3 bases, with 15 bases between them. CDR1 is SGHRS and CDR2 is YFSETQ in the germline V gene. CDR3 residues: CASSYTGVRDTEAFF. CDR3 bases: TGCGCCAGCAGCTACACAGGAGTTCGGGACACTGAAGCTTTCTTT.

V usage is TRBV3-1 (or the pseudogene TRBV3-2) and J usage is TRBJ2-2; TRBD2 matches 8 bases. The J segment lost 7 bases and the V segment lost 6 bases, leaving 13 bases of the junction unmatched. Looked up from germline, CDR1 is LGHDT and CDR2 is YNNKEL (reference sequence). This CDR3 region has 16 residues. Written as DNA, the CDR3 is TGTGCCAGCAGTCTCAGACCGGGACTAGGGGTCGGGGAGCTGTTTTTT. It is translated as CASSLRPGLGVGELFF.

This sequence joins TRBV28 and TRBJ2-7; D perhaps matches TRBD2 (6 bases). CDR1 MDHEN and CDR2 SYDVKM come from the germline V gene. The CDR3 is made up of 13 amino acids. The V end was cut by 9 bases, the J end by 6 bases, with 18 bases between. The CDR3 DNA is TGTGCCAGTCGCATCCGACTAGGAAGCGAGCAGTACTTC. Residues: CASRIRLGSEQYF.

V usage is TRBV18 and J usage is TRBJ1-5; 9 bases fit TRBD1. There are 15 residues in the CDR3. Germline V CDR1 and CDR2: KGHSH, LQKENI. The V and J ends lost 4 bases and 6 bases, in that order; junction bases with no gene match: 7. CDR3 bases: TGTGCCAGCTCACTTACACAGGGGGCTGGTCAGCCCCAGCATTTT. Residues: CASSLTQGAGQPQHF.